The rows below give T cell receptor beta chains drawn from one sample of a study of cytomegalovirus exposure and HLA in healthy donors. Data came from immunoSEQ multiplex PCR; TCRdb stores just in-frame clones and leaves some out. The sample lists 200,000 or so clones, 60% to 80% occurring once. The sample was PBMCs. Receptors originate from a male donor in good health and CMV-seronegative. Each CDR3 is given with its conserved first and last residue. Each record gives: V gene, D gene, CDR3 protein. A D gene is named only where the DNA matches it firmly.

TRBV13	-	CASSPTFSGNTIYF
TRBV7-9	-	CASSTLRVTSTDTQYF
TRBV6-5	TRBD1	CASSYSTGTYEQYF
TRBV7-9	TRBD2	CASSPLAGVRETQYF
TRBV7-3	TRBD2	CASSFGGRPTNEQFF
TRBV5-6	-	CASSHYQGHRGNQPQHF
TRBV5-1	-	CASSLEQNPLNEQFF
TRBV5-8	-	CASSLAAVVVQTQYF
TRBV9	TRBD1	CASSVQGASGELFF
TRBV5-4	TRBD2	CASRSGGSYEQYF
TRBV5-4	TRBD1	CASSLGGARGSYGYTF
TRBV7-2	-	CASSLTSLLNTEAFF
TRBV28	TRBD2	CASSSPTSGTYEQYF
TRBV7-2	TRBD1	CASSRDRGNYGYTF
TRBV10-1	TRBD2	CASSEGTSGQETQYF
TRBV19	TRBD1	CASRGQGGDTQYF
TRBV2	TRBD1	CASKGQGAGEQYF
TRBV18	-	CASSPENTWETQYF
TRBV5-5	-	CASSLGALGGQGEQFF
TRBV5-1	-	CASSLDRNYEQYF
TRBV6-5	TRBD2	CASSYSSGRTHEQYF
TRBV5-1	-	CASSLVVGSGNNEQFF
TRBV2	TRBD2	CASRAKRGGLAGDADTQYF
TRBV5-1	TRBD1	CASSGGTGLITEAFF
TRBV19	TRBD2	CASSPGTRPFF
TRBV9	-	CASSVRGGPNTEAFF
TRBV5-1	-	CASSLEGGIGEQYF
TRBV25-1	-	CASSELARVGSSTGELFF
TRBV27	TRBD1	CASSLTTGTGYEQYF
TRBV5-1	TRBD1	CASSSDRGLGGYTF
TRBV7-3	TRBD1	CASSLLGQGNTEAFF
TRBV10-1	TRBD1	CASSDLGTGIGGELFF
TRBV27	TRBD1	CASSSGQINEKLFF
TRBV9	-	CASSPNPRDITGNTIYF